A single sample gave rise to the 28 T cell receptor beta chains below, sequenced in a study of control samples from healthy donors and cancer patients. TCRdb's copy holds only in-frame clones and misses some; the assay was immunoSEQ multiplex PCR. The top ten clones hold around 8.1% of a sample with roughly 130,000 clones, 80% to 95% of them seen once. Sequencing was done on a sample of blood. These receptors were taken from a man aged 18 to 30 in good health.

The chain uses TRBV10-3 and TRBJ1-3; 11 bases are a match to TRBD1. The V and J ends lost 6 bases and 2 bases, in that order; junction bases with no gene match: 0. CDR3 length: 14 residues. CDR1 is ENHRY and CDR2 is SYGVKD in the germline V gene. As DNA, the CDR3 is TGTGCCATCAGGGACAGGGGGCCTGGAAACACCATATATTTT. Amino acids: CAIRDRGPGNTIYF.

A single count supports this clone. The gene calls are TRBV10-2 and TRBJ1-4; D is undetermined. This CDR3 is 16 amino acids long. V shed 1 base and J shed 0 bases, with 9 bases lying between them. The V gene's germline CDR1 is WSHSY and CDR2 SAAADI. This chain's CDR3 is CASSEFLGTTNEKLFF. The CDR3 DNA sequence: TGCGCCAGCAGTGAGTTTCTGGGCACAACTAATGAAAAACTGTTTTTT.

V usage is TRBV5-8 and J usage is TRBJ2-5; D may correspond to TRBD1 or TRBD2 (5 bases each). V shed 1 base and J shed 5 bases, with 9 bases lying between them. The germline gives CDR1 SGHTS, CDR2 YDEGEE. The CDR3 is 13 amino acids. The CDR3 DNA sequence: TGTGCCAGCAGCTTGCGGGGCGGCGAGACCCAGTACTTC. Translated: CASSLRGGETQYF.

The gene calls are TRBV19 and TRBJ2-7; TRBD2 matches at 13 bases. V dropped 6 bases and J dropped 4; count of bases not matched to a gene: 6. The CDR3 totals 15 residues. Per the germline V gene, CDR1 is LNHDA and CDR2 is SQIVND (reference sequence). CDR3 loop: CASRPGLAGDYEQYF. The CDR3 DNA reads as TGTGCCAGTAGGCCCGGACTAGCGGGGGATTACGAGCAGTACTTC.

This chain uses TRBV9 with TRBJ2-5; 9 nucleotides line up with TRBD1. Per the germline V gene, CDR1 is SGDLS and CDR2 is YYNGEE. The CDR3 has 15 amino acids. V gave up 2 bases and J gave up 4 bases; unmatched junction bases: 6. CDR3 loop: CASSVTGGFGETQYF. CDR3 DNA: TGTGCCAGCAGCGTCACAGGGGGCTTTGGAGAGACCCAGTACTTC. The variable domain in full, completed from reference TRBV9 and TRBJ2-5, reads DSGVTQTPKHLITATGQRVTLRCSPRSGDLSVYWYQQSLDQGLQFLIQYYNGEERAKGNILERFSAQQFPDLHSELNLSSLELGDSALYFCASSVTGGFGETQYFGPGTRLLVL.

This clone has more than one count but fewer than ten. This sequence joins TRBV5-5 and TRBJ1-6; D is uncertain. In germline, CDR1 is SGHKS, CDR2 YYEKEE (reference sequence). Trimming cost V 3 bases and J 9 bases, with 7 bases left between them. The CDR3 sequence is 12 residues long. CDR3 protein: CASSSPISPLHF. The CDR3 region has the DNA TGTGCCAGCAGCTCTCCTATTTCACCCCTCCACTTT.

The chain joins TRBV5-1 to TRBJ1-2; the D is unclear. CDR1 and CDR2 (germline): SGHRS, YFSETQ. V lost 5 bases and J 8 bases, leaving 16 bases between the germline ends. The CDR3 covers 13 residues. DNA of the CDR3: TGCGCCAGCAGTCCCGCAGTTCAGTCAGGCTACACCTTC. Amino acid sequence: CASSPAVQSGYTF.

This clone was observed a single time. The CDR3 region is CATSAPLGSREQYTQYF. CDR3 bases: TGTGCCACCAGTGCCCCTTTGGGGAGTCGGGAACAATATACGCAGTATTTT. The V and J genes are TRBV24-1 and TRBJ2-3, with D possibly TRBD2 on 5 matching bases. This CDR3 is built from 17 residues. Germline V lookup: CDR1 KGHDR, CDR2 SFDVKD. Deletions cut 5 bases from V and 7 bases from J, with 24 bases between.

The chain is built from TRBV27 and TRBJ2-5; 7 nucleotides match TRBD1. J was trimmed by 5 bases and V by 6 bases; bases with no gene match: 15. Germline CDR1 and CDR2: MNHEY and SMNVEV (reference sequence). There are 16 residues in the CDR3. This chain's CDR3 is CASRQDRQGPPETQYF. For the CDR3, the DNA is TGTGCCAGCAGACAAGACCGACAGGGTCCTCCGGAGACCCAGTACTTC.

The sample holds one count of this clone. The chain couples TRBV6-6 to TRBJ2-1; D is perhaps TRBD1 or TRBD2 (5 bases each). The CDR3 has 15 residues. Trimming removed 2 bases at V and 5 bases at J, with 13 bases between. CDR1 is MNHNY, CDR2 SVGAGI, per germline (reference sequence). CDR3 in DNA: TGTGCCAGCAGTTACGGGGGTAGTTCCCACAATGAGCAGTTCTTC. Residues: CASSYGGSSHNEQFF.

Regarding this clone: Other DNA sequences from this sample encode an identical CDR3 as well. The V and J genes are TRBV3-1 (or the pseudogene TRBV3-2) and TRBJ2-5; TRBD1 agrees at 9 bases. Germline V gene sequence: CDR1 LGHDT, CDR2 YNNKEL (reference sequence). The J segment lost 3 bases and the V segment lost 8 bases, leaving 13 bases of the junction unmatched. CDR3 length: 16 amino acids. The CDR3 region has the DNA TGTGCCAGCGCCCCGGCACCAGGACAGGGGAAAGAGACCCAGTACTTC. This sequence encodes CASAPAPGQGKETQYF.

The rearrangement links TRBV6-5 to TRBJ1-2, with a weak D call TRBD1 (5 bases). Germline V CDR1 and CDR2: MNHEY, SVGAGI. This CDR3 contains 14 residues. The V end was cut by 2 bases, the J end by 7 bases, with 14 bases between. The CDR3: CASSYRWGFGGYTF. Written as DNA, the CDR3 is TGTGCCAGCAGTTACAGGTGGGGGTTTGGTGGCTACACCTTC.

J is TRBJ1-2 and V is TRBV29-1; no clear D gene. Between the trimmed V and J ends, which lost 3 bases and 7 bases, there was a span of 9 bases. CDR3 length: 11 residues. The germline V gene has CDR1 SQVTM and CDR2 ANQGSEA. The DNA for the CDR3 is TGCAGCGTTGAGACCGGGGTTGGCTACACCTTC. Translation: CSVETGVGYTF.

V gene TRBV5-4 combines with J gene TRBJ1-6; D call uncertain. The CDR3 has 16 amino acids. V lost 2 bases and J 5 bases, leaving 14 bases between the germline ends. The germline V gene encodes CDR1 SGHNT and CDR2 YYREEE (reference sequence). CDR3 protein: CASSLYLGSNNSPLHF. CDR3 coding DNA: TGTGCCAGCAGCTTATACTTGGGCTCTAATAATTCACCCCTCCACTTT.

The V and J genes are TRBV5-4 and TRBJ1-1, with D possibly matching TRBD1 (5 bases). Trimming took 2 bases from V and 1 from J, leaving 12 bases between them. The germline V gene has CDR1 SGHNT and CDR2 YYREEE (reference sequence). The CDR3 covers 15 residues. DNA for the CDR3: TGTGCCAGCAGCTTTTTCGGGGCCACGAACACTGAAGCTTTCTTT. It is translated as CASSFFGATNTEAFF.

J is TRBJ2-2 and V is TRBV4-1; 8 bases are shared with TRBD1. The CDR3 contains 16 residues. Per the germline V gene, CDR1 is MGHRA and CDR2 is YSYEKL. The ends lost 1 base at V and 4 bases at J; junction bases unmatched: 5. CDR3 region: CASSQAGRGPTGELFF. The CDR3 coding sequence is TGCGCCAGCAGCCAAGCGGGCAGGGGGCCCACCGGGGAGCTGTTTTTT.

The V and J genes are TRBV5-1 and TRBJ2-1, with D unclear. With 1 base removed from V and 8 bases from J, the gap between germline ends came to 16 bases. Germline V gene sequence: CDR1 SGHRS, CDR2 YFSETQ. The CDR3 has 15 residues. The CDR3 reads CASSLIPLPTDEQFF. CDR3 in DNA: TGCGCCAGCAGCTTGATCCCGCTACCTACGGATGAGCAGTTCTTC.

This clone turned up a few times. V is TRBV10-3 and J is TRBJ1-1; D perhaps matches TRBD1 (5 bases). Looked up from germline, CDR1 is ENHRY and CDR2 is SYGVKD. Between the trimmed V and J ends, which lost 3 bases and 4 bases, there was a span of 9 bases. The CDR3 extends over 13 amino acids. The DNA for the CDR3 is TGTGCCATCAGTGATGGGGGAGGCACTGAAGCTTTCTTT. Its translation is CAISDGGGTEAFF.

This chain joins TRBV5-1 and TRBJ2-7; possibly TRBD1 for D (6 bases). Deletions cut 0 bases from V and 3 bases from J, with 10 bases between. CDR1 and CDR2 (germline): SGHRS, YFSETQ. The CDR3 covers 14 residues. This chain's CDR3 is CASSLEQGVYEQYF. In nucleotides, the CDR3 is TGCGCCAGCAGCTTGGAACAGGGAGTCTACGAGCAGTACTTC.

This chain uses TRBV7-8 with TRBJ1-4, with unresolved D. CDR3 size: 14 residues. Deletions cut 1 base from V and 8 bases from J, with 11 bases between. From germline, CDR1 is SGHVS and CDR2 FQNEAQ. CDR3 protein: CASSLVQEEEKLFF. The CDR3 nucleotides are TGTGCCAGCAGCTTAGTTCAGGAGGAAGAAAAACTGTTTTTT.

The chain combines TRBV3-1 (or the pseudogene TRBV3-2) with TRBJ2-5; D call uncertain. Germline lookup yields CDR1 LGHDT and CDR2 YNNKEL (reference sequence). This CDR3 region has 16 residues. Trimming pared 6 bases from V and 0 bases from J, leaving 17 bases between. CDR3 sequence: CASSITGDTDQETQYF. The DNA for the CDR3 is TGTGCCAGCAGTATCACCGGAGACACCGACCAAGAGACCCAGTACTTC.

The chain employs TRBV30 and TRBJ1-4, with TRBD1 as a possible D gene (6 bases). CDR3 length equals 16 residues. Between the trimmed V and J ends, which lost 0 bases and 7 bases, there was a span of 18 bases. The germline V gene encodes CDR1 GTSNPN and CDR2 SVGIG (reference sequence). CDR3 DNA sequence: TGTGCCTGGAGTGTACCTGTGACCCCCAGGGGTGAAAAACTGTTTTTT. Protein sequence: CAWSVPVTPRGEKLFF.

This rearrangement joins TRBV4-1 to TRBJ1-4, with D possibly matching TRBD1 (6 bases). The CDR3 totals 16 residues. Trimming removed 0 bases at V and 5 bases at J, with 13 bases between. From germline, CDR1 is MGHRA and CDR2 YSYEKL. The CDR3 loop reads CASSQDRGAGNEKLFF. Written as DNA, the CDR3 is TGCGCCAGCAGCCAAGATAGGGGGGCGGGCAATGAAAAACTGTTTTTT.

The chain joins TRBV5-5 to TRBJ1-5; 7 nucleotides line up with TRBD1. The germline V gene encodes CDR1 SGHKS and CDR2 YYEKEE (reference sequence). The V and J ends lost 0 bases and 3 bases, in that order; junction bases with no gene match: 6. The CDR3 spans 16 residues. The CDR3 loop reads CASSLDGTATNQPQHF. CDR3 nucleotides: TGTGCCAGCAGCTTGGATGGGACAGCGACCAATCAGCCCCAGCATTTT.

The rearrangement uses TRBV3-1 (or the pseudogene TRBV3-2) and TRBJ2-7; D remains unclear. CDR1 is LGHDT, CDR2 YNNKEL, per germline (reference sequence). Between the trimmed V and J ends, which lost 4 bases and 10 bases, there was a span of 17 bases. The CDR3 length is 13 residues. The CDR3 coding sequence is TGTGCCAGCAGCCGGGCTAGTAGGGATAAACAGTACTTC. It encodes CASSRASRDKQYF.

V is TRBV6-5 and J is TRBJ1-6; the match to TRBD1 covers 10 bases. J lost 8 bases, V lost 9 bases, and 4 bases had no gene match. Germline V gives CDR1 MNHEY, CDR2 SVGAGI. CDR3 length: 13 amino acids. The CDR3 spells CASRGQGYSPLHF. CDR3 bases: TGTGCCAGTAGGGGACAGGGGTATTCACCCCTCCACTTT.

The rearrangement joins TRBV18 to TRBJ1-1; 7 bases align to TRBD1. Trimming cost V 3 bases and J 3 bases; bases outside gene matches: 1. Germline CDR1 KGHSH, CDR2 LQKENI. The CDR3 is made up of 13 amino acids. CDR3 residues: CASSPGTDTEAFF. CDR3 coding DNA: TGTGCCAGCTCACCCGGGACAGACACTGAAGCTTTCTTT.

V is TRBV5-8 and J is TRBJ1-3; D perhaps matches TRBD1 (5 bases). CDR1 is SGHTS and CDR2 is YDEGEE in the germline V gene. The CDR3 is 14 residues long. Trimming cost V 1 base and J 3 bases, with 8 bases left between them. The CDR3 DNA reads as TGTGCCAGCAGCTTGCGGGGACTTGGAAACACCATATATTTT. Encoded protein: CASSLRGLGNTIYF.